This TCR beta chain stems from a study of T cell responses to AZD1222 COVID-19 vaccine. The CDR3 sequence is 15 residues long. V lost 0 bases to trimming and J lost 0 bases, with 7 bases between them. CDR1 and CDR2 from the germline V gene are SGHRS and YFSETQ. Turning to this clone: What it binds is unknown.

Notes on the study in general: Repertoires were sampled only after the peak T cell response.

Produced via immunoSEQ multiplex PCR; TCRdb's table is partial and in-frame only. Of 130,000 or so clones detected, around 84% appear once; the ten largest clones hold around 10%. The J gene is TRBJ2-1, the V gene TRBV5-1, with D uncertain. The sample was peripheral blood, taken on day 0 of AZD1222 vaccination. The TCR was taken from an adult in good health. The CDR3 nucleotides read TGCGCCAGCAGCTTGGGGTATAGCTCCTACAATGAGCAGTTCTTC. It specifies CASSLGYSSYNEQFF.